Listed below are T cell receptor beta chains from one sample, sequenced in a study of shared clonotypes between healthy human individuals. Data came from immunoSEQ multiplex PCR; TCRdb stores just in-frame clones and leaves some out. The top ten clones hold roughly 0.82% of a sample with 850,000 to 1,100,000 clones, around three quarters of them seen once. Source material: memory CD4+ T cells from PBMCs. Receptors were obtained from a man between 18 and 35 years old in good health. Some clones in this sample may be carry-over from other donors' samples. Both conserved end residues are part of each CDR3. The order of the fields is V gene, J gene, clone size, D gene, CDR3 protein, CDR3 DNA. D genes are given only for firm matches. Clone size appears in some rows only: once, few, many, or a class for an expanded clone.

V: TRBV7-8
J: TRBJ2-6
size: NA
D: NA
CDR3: CASNNPLAQVSGANVLTF
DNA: TGTGCCAGCAACAATCCCCTCGCCCAGGTTTCTGGGGCCAACGTCCTGACTTTC

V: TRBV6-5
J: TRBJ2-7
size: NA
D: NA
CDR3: CASSRGTVSYEQYF
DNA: TGTGCCAGCAGTAGGGGGACGGTCTCCTACGAGCAGTACTTC

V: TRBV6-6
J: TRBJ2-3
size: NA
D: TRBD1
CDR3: CASSPNRGHSPDTQYF
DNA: TGTGCCAGCAGTCCAAACAGGGGCCACTCCCCGGATACGCAGTATTTT

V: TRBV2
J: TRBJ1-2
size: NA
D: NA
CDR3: CASSASIGWDGYTF
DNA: TGTGCCAGCAGTGCCTCGATAGGGTGGGATGGCTACACCTTC

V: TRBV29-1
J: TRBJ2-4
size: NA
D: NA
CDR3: CSVEIEGNIQYF
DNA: TGCAGCGTTGAGATCGAGGGAAACATTCAGTACTTC

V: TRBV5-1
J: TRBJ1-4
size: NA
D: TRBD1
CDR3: CASSRGQGNEKLFF
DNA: TGCGCCAGCAGCCGCGGACAGGGGAATGAAAAACTGTTTTTT

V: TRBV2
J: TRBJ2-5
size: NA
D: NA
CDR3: CAIQGRRETQYF
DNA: TGTGCCATACAGGGGAGGCGAGAGACCCAGTACTTC

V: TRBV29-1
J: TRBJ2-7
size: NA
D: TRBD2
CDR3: CSVGLAVDDEQYF
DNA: TGCAGCGTCGGACTAGCGGTTGACGACGAGCAGTACTTC

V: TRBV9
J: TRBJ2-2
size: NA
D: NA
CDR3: CASSVGPTGELFF
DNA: TGTGCCAGCAGCGTAGGACCGACCGGGGAGCTGTTTTTT

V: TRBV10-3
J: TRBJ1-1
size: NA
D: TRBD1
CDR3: CAISPGTGQNTEAFF
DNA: TGTGCCATCAGTCCTGGGACAGGGCAGAACACTGAAGCTTTCTTT

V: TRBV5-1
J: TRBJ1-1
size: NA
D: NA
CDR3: CASSRGEVNTEAFF
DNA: TGCGCCAGCAGCAGGGGGGAAGTCAACACTGAAGCTTTCTTT

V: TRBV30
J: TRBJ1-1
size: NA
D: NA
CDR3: CAWSGVGYYTEAFF
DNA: TGTGCCTGGAGTGGAGTCGGGTATTACACTGAAGCTTTCTTT

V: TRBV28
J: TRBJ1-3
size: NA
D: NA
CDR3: CASSAGRGRSGNTIYF
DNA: TGTGCCAGCAGCGCTGGACGTGGCAGGTCTGGAAACACCATATATTTT

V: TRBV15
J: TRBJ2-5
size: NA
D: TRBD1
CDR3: CATSSYGTGKTQYF
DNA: TGTGCCACCAGCAGTTACGGGACAGGAAAGACCCAGTACTTC

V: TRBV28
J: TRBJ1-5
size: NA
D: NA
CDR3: CASSSQGRGNQPQHF
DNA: TGTGCCAGCAGTTCACAGGGTCGGGGCAATCAGCCCCAGCATTTT

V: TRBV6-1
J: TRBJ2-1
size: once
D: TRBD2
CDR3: CASSAGTTGEQFF
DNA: TGTGCCAGCAGCGCGGGGACTACGGGAGAGCAGTTCTTC

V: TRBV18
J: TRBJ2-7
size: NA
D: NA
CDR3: CASSPGIADTYEQYF
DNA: TGTGCCAGCTCACCCGGGATAGCGGACACCTACGAGCAGTACTTC

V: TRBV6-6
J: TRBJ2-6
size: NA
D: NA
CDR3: CASSYSRGANVLTF
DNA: TGTGCCAGCAGTTACTCGAGAGGGGCCAACGTCCTGACTTTC

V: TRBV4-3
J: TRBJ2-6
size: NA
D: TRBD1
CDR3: CASSYLTGDGGANVLTF
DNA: TGCGCCAGCAGCTACCTTACAGGGGACGGCGGGGCCAACGTCCTGACTTTC

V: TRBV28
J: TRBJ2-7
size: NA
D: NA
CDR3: CASSLPSYQSYEQYF
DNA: TGTGCCAGCAGTTTACCCTCCTATCAATCCTACGAGCAGTACTTC

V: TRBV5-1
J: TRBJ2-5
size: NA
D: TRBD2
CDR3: CASSPRGMAAQETQYF
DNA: TGCGCCAGCAGCCCGCGGGGGATGGCAGCCCAAGAGACCCAGTACTTC

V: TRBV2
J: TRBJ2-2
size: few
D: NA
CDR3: CASSATSRTGELFF
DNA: TGTGCCAGCAGTGCTACTAGCCGCACCGGGGAGCTGTTTTTT

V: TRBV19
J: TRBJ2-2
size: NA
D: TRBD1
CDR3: CASSIGLGQGRTGELFF
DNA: TGTGCCAGTAGTATAGGTCTGGGACAGGGGCGCACCGGGGAGCTGTTTTTT

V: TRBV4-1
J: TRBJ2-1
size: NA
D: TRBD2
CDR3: CASSSRGSYNEQFF
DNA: TGCGCCAGCAGCTCGCGGGGGTCCTACAATGAGCAGTTCTTC

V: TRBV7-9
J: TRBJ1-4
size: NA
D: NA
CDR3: CASSLARWDPYSNEKLFF
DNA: TGTGCCAGCAGCTTAGCGAGATGGGACCCGTATTCTAATGAAAAACTGTTTTTT

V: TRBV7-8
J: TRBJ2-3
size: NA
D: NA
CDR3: CASSLGRSTDTQYF
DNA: TGTGCCAGCAGCTTAGGGCGGTCCACAGATACGCAGTATTTT

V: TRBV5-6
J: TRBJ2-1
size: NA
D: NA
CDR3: CASSLRRARAIDNEQFF
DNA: TGTGCCAGCAGCTTGAGGAGAGCTAGGGCAATCGACAATGAGCAGTTCTTC

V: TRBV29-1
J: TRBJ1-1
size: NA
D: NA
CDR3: CSVGRNTEAFF
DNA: TGCAGCGTTGGGAGGAACACTGAAGCTTTCTTT

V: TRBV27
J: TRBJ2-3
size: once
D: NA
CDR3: CASSLSAGFTDTQYF
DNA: TGTGCCAGCAGTTTATCAGCGGGCTTCACAGATACGCAGTATTTT

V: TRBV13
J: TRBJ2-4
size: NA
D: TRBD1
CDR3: CASSFRFGDRGDPLAKNIQYF
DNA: TGTGCCAGCAGCTTTAGGTTTGGAGACAGGGGGGACCCCTTAGCCAAAAACATTCAGTACTTC

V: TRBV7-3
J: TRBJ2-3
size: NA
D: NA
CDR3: CASSPSPHGDTQYF
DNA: TGTGCCAGCAGCCCAAGTCCCCACGGAGATACGCAGTATTTT

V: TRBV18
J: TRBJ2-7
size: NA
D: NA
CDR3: CASSPPGVSYEQYF
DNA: TGTGCCAGCTCACCACCGGGGGTCTCCTACGAGCAGTACTTC

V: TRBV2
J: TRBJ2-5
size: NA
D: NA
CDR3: CASTRDQSYF
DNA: TGTGCCAGCACCCGGGACCAGTCGTACTTC

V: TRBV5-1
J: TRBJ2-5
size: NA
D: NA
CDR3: CASSPRTEQETQYF
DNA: TGCGCCAGCAGCCCCAGGACGGAACAAGAGACCCAGTACTTC

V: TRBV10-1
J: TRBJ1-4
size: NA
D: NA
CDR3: CASSSRGGLDEKLFF
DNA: TGCGCCAGCAGTTCCAGGGGAGGTCTTGATGAAAAACTGTTTTTT

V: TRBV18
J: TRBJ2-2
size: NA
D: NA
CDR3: CASSPRKGTGELFF
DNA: TGTGCCAGCTCACCACGTAAGGGCACCGGGGAGCTGTTTTTT

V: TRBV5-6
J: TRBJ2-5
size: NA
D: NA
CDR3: CASSGSQETQYF
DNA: TGTGCCAGCAGTGGCAGCCAAGAGACCCAGTACTTC

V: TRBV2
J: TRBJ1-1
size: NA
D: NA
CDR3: CASGQQGNTEAFF
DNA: TGTGCCAGCGGCCAACAGGGGAACACTGAAGCTTTCTTT

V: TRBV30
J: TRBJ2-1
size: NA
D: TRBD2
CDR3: CARGVAGYNEQFF
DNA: TGTGCCCGAGGGGTAGCGGGGTACAATGAGCAGTTCTTC

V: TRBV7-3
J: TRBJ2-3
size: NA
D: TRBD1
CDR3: CASSQGQGLWAQYF
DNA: TGTGCCAGCAGCCAGGGACAGGGCCTCTGGGCGCAGTATTTT

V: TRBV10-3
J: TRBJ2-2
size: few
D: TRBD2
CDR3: CATAGLAGETGELFF
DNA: TGTGCCACCGCTGGACTAGCGGGAGAAACCGGGGAGCTGTTTTTT

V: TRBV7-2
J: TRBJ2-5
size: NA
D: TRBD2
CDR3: CASSPLTTSGRSGTQYF
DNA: TGTGCCAGCAGCCCACTCACGACTAGCGGGAGATCTGGGACCCAGTACTTC

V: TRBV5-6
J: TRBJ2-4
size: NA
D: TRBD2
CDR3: CASSLAREGGKNIQYF
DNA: TGTGCCAGCAGCTTGGCCAGGGAGGGAGGCAAAAACATTCAGTACTTC

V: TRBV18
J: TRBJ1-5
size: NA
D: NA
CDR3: CASAVDGSNQPQHF
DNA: TGTGCCAGCGCCGTCGACGGATCCAATCAGCCCCAGCATTTT

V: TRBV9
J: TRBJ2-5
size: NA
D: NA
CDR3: CASSVSGAGEQETQYF
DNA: TGTGCCAGCAGCGTATCGGGGGCAGGAGAACAAGAGACCCAGTACTTC

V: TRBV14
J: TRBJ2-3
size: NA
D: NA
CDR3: CASSHFSGRPTDTQYF
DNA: TGTGCCAGCAGCCACTTCAGCGGGCGACCCACAGATACGCAGTATTTT

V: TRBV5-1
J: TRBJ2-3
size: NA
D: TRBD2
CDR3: CASSTGTSGRGYTDTQYF
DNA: TGCGCCAGCAGCACCGGGACTAGCGGGAGGGGATACACAGATACGCAGTATTTT

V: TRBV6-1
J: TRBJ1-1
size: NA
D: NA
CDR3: CASSEYFVSNEAFF
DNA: TGTGCCAGCAGTGAATATTTTGTCAGTAATGAAGCTTTCTTT

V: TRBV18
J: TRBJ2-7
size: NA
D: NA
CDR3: CASSAGTGWDEQYF
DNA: TGTGCCAGCTCAGCAGGGACGGGGTGGGACGAGCAGTACTTC

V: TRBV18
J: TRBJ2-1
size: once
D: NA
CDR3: CASSLSPPEQFF
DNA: TGTGCCAGCTCTCTGTCGCCCCCTGAGCAGTTCTTC

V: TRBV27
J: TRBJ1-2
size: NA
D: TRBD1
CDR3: CASSPTGGRGYGYTF
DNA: TGTGCCAGCAGTCCCACAGGGGGCCGTGGCTATGGCTACACCTTC

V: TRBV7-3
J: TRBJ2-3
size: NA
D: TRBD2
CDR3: CASSLFSGVADTQYF
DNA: TGTGCCAGCAGCTTATTTAGCGGGGTGGCAGATACGCAGTATTTT

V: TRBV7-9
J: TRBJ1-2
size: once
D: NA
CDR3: CASSPARSVRFNYGYTF
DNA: TGTGCCAGCAGCCCCGCTCGGAGCGTCCGGTTTAACTATGGCTACACCTTC